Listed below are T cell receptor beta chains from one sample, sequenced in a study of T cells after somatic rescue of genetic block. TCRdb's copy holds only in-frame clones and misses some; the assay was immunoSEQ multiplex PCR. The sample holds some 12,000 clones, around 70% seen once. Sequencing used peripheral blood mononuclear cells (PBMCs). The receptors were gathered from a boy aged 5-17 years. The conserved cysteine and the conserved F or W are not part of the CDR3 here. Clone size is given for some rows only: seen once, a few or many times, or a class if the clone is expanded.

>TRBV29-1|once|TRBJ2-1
SVGGTSGLYYNEQF
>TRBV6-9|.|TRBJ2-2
ASRGQGEGELF
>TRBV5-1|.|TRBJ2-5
ASSPGVVETQY
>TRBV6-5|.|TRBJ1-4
ASSLTGAEKLF
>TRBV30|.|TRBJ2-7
AWSHIRDRGYEQY
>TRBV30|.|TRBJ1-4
AWSVLQVNEKLF
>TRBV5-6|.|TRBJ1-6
ASSWGGYNSPLH
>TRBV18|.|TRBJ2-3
ASSPLWGLAGDKDTQY
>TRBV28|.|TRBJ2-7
ASSTPAAGLADYEQY
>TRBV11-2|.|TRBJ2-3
ASSLGGRAPSDTQY
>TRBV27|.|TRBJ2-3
ASSLGPPGAVRTDTQY
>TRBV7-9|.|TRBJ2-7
ASSLRPDGTYEQY
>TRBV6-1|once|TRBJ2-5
ASTPQQGGAETQY
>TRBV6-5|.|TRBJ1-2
ASSYRTLGDYGYT
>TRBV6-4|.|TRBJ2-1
ASRPRQGDDNEQF